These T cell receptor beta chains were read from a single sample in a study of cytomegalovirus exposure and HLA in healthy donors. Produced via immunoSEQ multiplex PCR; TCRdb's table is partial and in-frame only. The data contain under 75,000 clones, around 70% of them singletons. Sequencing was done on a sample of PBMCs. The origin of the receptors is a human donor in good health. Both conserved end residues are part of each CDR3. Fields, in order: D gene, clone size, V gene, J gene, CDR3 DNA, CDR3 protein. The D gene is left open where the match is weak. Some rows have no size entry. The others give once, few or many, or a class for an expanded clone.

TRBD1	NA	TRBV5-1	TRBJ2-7	TGCGCCAGCAGCTCAACCGGGACAGAGGACGAGCAGTACTTC	CASSSTGTEDEQYF
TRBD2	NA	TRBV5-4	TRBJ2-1	TGTGCCAGCAGCCCCTTAGCGGGAGTATCCTACAATGAGCAGTTCTTC	CASSPLAGVSYNEQFF
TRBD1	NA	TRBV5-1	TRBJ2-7	TGCGCCAGCAGCTTTCGACAGGGGGGGACCTACGAGCAGTACTTC	CASSFRQGGTYEQYF
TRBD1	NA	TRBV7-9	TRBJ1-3	TGTGCCAGCAGCTTAAACAGGGGGAAATCTGGAAACACCATATATTTT	CASSLNRGKSGNTIYF
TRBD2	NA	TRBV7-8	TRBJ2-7	TGTGCCAGCAGCCCGACTAGCTTCGGGCAGTACTTC	CASSPTSFGQYF
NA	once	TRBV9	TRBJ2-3	TGTGCCAGCAGCGTAGGTGACTGGGGCACCACAGATACGCAGTATTTT	CASSVGDWGTTDTQYF
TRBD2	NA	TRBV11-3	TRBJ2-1	TGTGCCAGCAGCTGGGGACTAGCGGACCACAATGAGCAGTTCTTC	CASSWGLADHNEQFF
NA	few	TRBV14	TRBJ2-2	TGTGCCAGCAGCCTACGCGGCGGAGCGAACACCGGGGAGCTGTTTTTT	CASSLRGGANTGELFF
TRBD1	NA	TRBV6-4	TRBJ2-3	TGTGCCAGCAGTGTCCTCCCGGGACAGGGGGTTGATACGCAGTATTTT	CASSVLPGQGVDTQYF
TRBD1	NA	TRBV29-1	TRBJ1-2	TGCAGCGTTGAAGGGGACAGGGTTTCGTCTGGCTACACCTTC	CSVEGDRVSSGYTF
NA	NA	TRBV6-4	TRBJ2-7	TGTGCCAGCAGTGATTTCACTTACGAGCAGTACTTC	CASSDFTYEQYF
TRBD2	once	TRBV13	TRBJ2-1	TGTGCCAGCAGCTGGTCTAGCGGAAGGGATGAGCAGTTCTTC	CASSWSSGRDEQFF
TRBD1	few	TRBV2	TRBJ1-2	TGTGCCAGCAGCTACACAGGGGGCGATGGCTACACCTTC	CASSYTGGDGYTF
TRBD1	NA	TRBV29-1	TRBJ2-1	TGCAGCGTTCGACAGGGTGGTACCTACAATGAGCAGTTCTTC	CSVRQGGTYNEQFF
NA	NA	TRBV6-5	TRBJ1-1	TGTGCCAGCAGGACCGAATTAGGCGGGACTGAAGCTTTCTTT	CASRTELGGTEAFF
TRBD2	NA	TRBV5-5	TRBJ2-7	TGTGCCAGCAGCAGAGTAGGAGCGGGAGAGACAGAACTGTACGAGCAGTACTTC	CASSRVGAGETELYEQYF
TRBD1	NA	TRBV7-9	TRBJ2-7	TGTGCCAGCAGGCGTAGACAGGGGAACGAGCAGTACTTC	CASRRRQGNEQYF
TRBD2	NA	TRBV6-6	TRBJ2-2	TGTGCCAGCAGTCCCGGGACTAGCGTTCCCGGGGAGCTGTTTTTT	CASSPGTSVPGELFF
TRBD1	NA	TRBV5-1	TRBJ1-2	TGCGCCAGCAGCCCCATGGGACAGGGAGAATATGGCTACACCTTC	CASSPMGQGEYGYTF
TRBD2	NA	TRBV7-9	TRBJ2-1	TGTGCCAGCAGCGAGAGATCCGGGACTAGCGGCCCCGGGCAGTTCTTC	CASSERSGTSGPGQFF
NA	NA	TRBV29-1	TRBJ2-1	TGCAGCGTTGAACTCCTCAATGAGCAGTTCTTC	CSVELLNEQFF
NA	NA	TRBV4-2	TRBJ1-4	TGTGCCAGCAGCCAAGATGGGGCGGCTAATGAAAAACTGTTTTTT	CASSQDGAANEKLFF
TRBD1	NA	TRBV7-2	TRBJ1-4	TGTGCCAGCAGCTCGCTCTGGACAGGGGGCAGGGAAAAACTGTTTTTT	CASSSLWTGGREKLFF
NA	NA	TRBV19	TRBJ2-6	TGTGCCAGTAGTATGGTCCTAGCTGGGGCCAACGTCCTGACTTTC	CASSMVLAGANVLTF
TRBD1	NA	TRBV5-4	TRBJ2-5	TGTGCCAGCAGCTTGCAGGGGGAGGAGACCCAGTACTTC	CASSLQGEETQYF
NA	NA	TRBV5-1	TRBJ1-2	TGCGCCAGCAGCTTGGCCGTTATCGGTGAAAACTATGGCTACACCTTC	CASSLAVIGENYGYTF
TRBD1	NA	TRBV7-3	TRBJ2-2	TGTGCCAGCAGCCCACAGGGGCTAAACACCGGGGAGCTGTTTTTT	CASSPQGLNTGELFF
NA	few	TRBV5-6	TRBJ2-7	TGTGCCAGCAGCTTACACTACGAGCAGTACTTC	CASSLHYEQYF